The clone carrying this TCR beta chain occurred many times. The antigen remains unidentified. These data belong to a study of T cells in Graves' hyperthyroidism and ophthalmopathy. Study-level findings and limits: A 13 V-J model separated ophthalmopathy from stable hyperthyroidism.

Researchers amplified the TCR beta CDR3 regions from RNA transcripts. First-round RT-PCR with HTBI primers amplified the TCR CDR3 region. TCRdb re-called the multiplex PCR reads through MiXCR, storing one row per CDR3 protein. This table holds more than 350,000 distinct CDR3 sequences, under 15% found once. The receptor was isolated from a woman younger than 45 with Graves' hyperthyroidism. The sample taken for sequencing was blood.

The CDR3 loop reads CASFFRGESGYTF. The DNA for the CDR3 is TGTGCCAGCTTTTTCAGGGGGGAAAGTGGCTACACCTTC. The rearrangement joins TRBV2 to TRBJ1-2, with TRBD1 matching over 7 bases. Trimming cost V 8 bases and J 7 bases; bases outside gene matches: 10. The length of the CDR3 is 13 residues. CDR1 SNHLY and CDR2 FYNNEI come from the germline V gene.